This TCR beta chain was recovered during a study of blood T cell repertoires in COVID-19. Overall study: Sites across the United States, Italy and Spain contributed samples from acute and convalescent COVID-19. The cDNA or gDNA used as material had been derived from T cells, B-cell-depleted T cells, or PBMCs.

Losses at the gene ends were 5 bases for V and 5 bases for J; bases not matched to a gene: 10. Germline-derived CDR1 and CDR2 are MGHDK and SYGVNS. The CDR3 spans 16 residues. In the authors' methods: Reference gene primer amplification gave estimated nucleated cell counts. Method: immunoSEQ multiplex PCR; TCRdb's copy keeps in-frame clones and lacks some. V and J calls and clone size are those listed in that table; D and trimming were worked out from the DNA. In the table there are 210,000 or so clones, around 84% of which are singletons. This sequence joins TRBV25-1 and TRBJ1-4; TRBD1 agrees at 8 bases. Sequencing input: peripheral blood. This TCR was recovered from a human donor in a cohort sampled during active COVID-19. DNA for the CDR3: TGTGCCAGCAGTATTGGGACAGGAACCTTCAATGAAAAACTGTTTTTT. The encoded protein is CASSIGTGTFNEKLFF. Full variable domain (missing parts from reference TRBV25-1 and TRBJ1-4): EADIYQTPRYLVIGTGKKITLECSQTMGHDKMYWYQQDPGMELHLIHYSYGVNSTEKGDLSSESTVSRIRTEHFPLTLESARPSHTSQYLCASSIGTGTFNEKLFFGSGTQLSVL.